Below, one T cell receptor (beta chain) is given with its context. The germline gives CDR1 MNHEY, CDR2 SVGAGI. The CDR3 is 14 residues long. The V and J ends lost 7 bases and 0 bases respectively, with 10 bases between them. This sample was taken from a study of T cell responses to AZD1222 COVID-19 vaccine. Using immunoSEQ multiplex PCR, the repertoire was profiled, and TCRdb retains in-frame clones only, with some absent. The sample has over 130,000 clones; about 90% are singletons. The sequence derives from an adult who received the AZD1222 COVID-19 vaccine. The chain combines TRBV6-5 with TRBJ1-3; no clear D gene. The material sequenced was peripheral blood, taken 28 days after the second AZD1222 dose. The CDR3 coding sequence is TGTGCCAGCAAACGGATGAACTCTGGAAACACCATATATTTT. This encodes CASKRMNSGNTIYF.